This T cell receptor beta chain was recovered during a study of regulatory T cells in long-lasting Graves disease. The CDR3 has 15 residues. Findings and limits, study-wide: Those with persistent disease had in common more public clonotypes (about 3,000) than new patients (approximately 1,000).

Stated time point: newly diagnosed GD, antithyroid drugs for less than 3 months. Construction of the TCR library relied on RNA isolated from PBMCs. CDR3 regions were amplified by Arm-PCR using iRepertoire HTBI primers to build TCR beta libraries. One entry per CDR3 protein, called by TCRdb with MiXCR from the multiplex PCR reads. Of 350,000 to 400,000 distinct CDR3 sequences in the sample, roughly 16% were seen once. Notes on this clonotype: Its cognate antigen is unknown. One base away lies a much larger clone, so this may be a sequencing read error.

Separately, the same data were catalogued under a study of T cells in Graves' hyperthyroidism and ophthalmopathy.

The specimen was peripheral blood mononuclear cells (PBMCs), collected at new diagnosis, from a patient treated with antithyroid drugs. The clonotype originates from a young woman with Graves disease. The chain recombines TRBV12-3 or TRBV12-4 with TRBJ1-2, with 10 bases lining up with TRBD1. The CDR3 loop is CVSSRRQGAAYGYTF. In DNA form, the CDR3 reads TGTGTCAGCAGTAGAAGACAGGGGGCAGCCTATGGCTACACCTTC.